The clone carrying this TCR beta chain occurred many times. This record belongs to a study of human T cells and chemical hapten exposure. The CDR3 runs 16 residues. V was clipped by 0 bases and J by 0 bases, with 9 bases between them. Germline-derived CDR1 and CDR2 are MGHRA and YSYEKL. TCRdb passed the RACE reads through MiXCR, listing each CDR3 protein once. Of fewer than 85,000 distinct CDR3 sequences listed, about a tenth were seen once; the top ten hold under 2.5%. Time point indicated: patch test 2, 6 weeks after DPC sensitization. As for treatment: therapeutic diphenylcyclopropenone sensitization with weekly scalp DPC.

The input for sequencing was whole blood, taken in connection with sensitization to the hapten diphenylcyclopropenone (DPC). V gene TRBV4-1 combines with J gene TRBJ2-1; no clear D. This TCR came from a woman aged 25 to 39 with alopecia areata. Some clones in this sample may be carry-over from other donors' samples. CDR3 DNA sequence: TGCGCCAGCAGCCAAGAGGGCGCGCGCTCCTACAATGAGCAGTTCTTC. Translated, it gives CASSQEGARSYNEQFF.